This TCR beta chain was documented in a study of siplizumab effects on memory and regulatory T cells. General study findings and limits: Treg origin accounted for an average of around 69% of mappable alloreactive CD4+ clones with siplizumab and 25% to 30% in controls. Alloreactive clones mapping to unstimulated subsets formed only a minor fraction.

Assays covered 85,000 to 100,000 TCR templates per sample. Sequencing was performed with immunoSEQ multiplex PCR; in TCRdb, only in-frame clones are kept and a portion is missing. The sample yields some 100,000 clones, around 92% seen once. The CDR3 runs 16 residues. The V segment lost 1 base and the J segment 5 bases; nucleotides outside the gene matches: 9. Germline V CDR1 and CDR2: LGHNA, YNFKEQ. As concerns this clone: The antigen is undetermined.

The source is a human donor in good health. Some clones in this sample may be carry-over from other donors' samples. Source material: CD4+ T cells sorted from blood. This chain connects TRBV4-2 to TRBJ2-3; 7 nucleotides agree with TRBD2. CDR3 sequence reads: CASSQGVSAGEDTQYF. The CDR3 DNA reads TGTGCCAGCAGCCAAGGAGTAAGCGCGGGGGAAGATACGCAGTATTTT.